Shown below are 12 T cell receptor beta chains from a single sample sequenced in a study of T-cell reconstitution after alpha-beta-depleted transplantation in children. Construction of the TCRbeta library involved unique molecular identifiers. MiXCR, applied by TCRdb to the PCR reads, yields one record per CDR3 protein. Of hundreds of thousands of distinct CDR3 sequences listed, around 17% are singletons. This sample comprised PBMCs from the stem cell graft donor, obtained from the stem cell graft. These receptors were obtained from a human donor who donated a stem cell graft to a child with acute myeloid leukemia.

In this sample, this clonotype turned up a few times. The chain joins TRBV6-5 to TRBJ1-5, with 10 bases that match TRBD1. Trimming took 2 bases from V and 5 from J; bases not matched to a gene: 3. The germline gives CDR1 MNHEY, CDR2 SVGAGI. CDR3 length equals 15 residues. The CDR3, as DNA: TGTGCCAGCAGTTACCGGACAGGGGGGGATCAGCCCCAGCATTTT. It encodes CASSYRTGGDQPQHF.

This clonotype turned up a few times. V and J are TRBV12-3 or TRBV12-4 and TRBJ2-3, with D possibly matching TRBD2 (6 bases). Trimming took 3 bases from V and 6 from J, leaving 13 bases between them. There are 14 residues in the CDR3. CDR3 in amino acids: CASSLDYYGDTQYF. The DNA of the CDR3 is TGTGCCAGCAGTTTGGACTATTATGGCGATACGCAGTATTTT.

The genes are TRBV5-6 and TRBJ2-3; D call uncertain. Germline V lookup: CDR1 SGHDT, CDR2 YYEEEE. The ends were cut back, 0 bases at V and 2 bases at J, with 7 bases in the middle. The CDR3 runs to 14 residues. CDR3: CASSLGDLTDTQYF. CDR3 DNA sequence: TGTGCCAGCAGCTTGGGAGACCTCACAGATACGCAGTATTTT.

This chain joins TRBV5-1 and TRBJ2-2, with no clear D. The CDR3 contains 11 residues. V lost 7 bases and J 7 bases, leaving 8 bases between the germline ends. From germline, CDR1 is SGHRS and CDR2 YFSETQ. CDR3 protein: CASFGVGELFF. Written as DNA, the CDR3 is TGCGCCAGCTTCGGTGTCGGGGAGCTGTTTTTT.

The sample holds a few counts of this clonotype. The chain links TRBV20-1 to TRBJ2-2, with D perhaps given as TRBD1 or TRBD2 (6 bases each). In germline, CDR1 is DFQATT, CDR2 SNEGSKA (reference sequence). The CDR3 extends over 16 amino acids. The V end was cut by 0 bases, the J end by 0 bases, with 11 bases between. In nucleotides, the CDR3 is TGCAGTGCTAGAGATCGGAGGGGGGCGAACACCGGGGAGCTGTTTTTT. It codes for CSARDRRGANTGELFF.

This clonotype turned up a few times. The rearrangement links TRBV5-1 to TRBJ2-7, with a weak D call TRBD1 (5 bases). The germline V gene encodes CDR1 SGHRS and CDR2 YFSETQ. The CDR3 spans 12 residues. V lost 4 bases and J 4 bases, leaving 9 bases between the germline ends. In DNA, the CDR3 is TGCGCCAGCAGCCCGGACATTTACGAGCAGTACTTC. Its translation: CASSPDIYEQYF.

The chain couples TRBV3-1 to TRBJ2-1; D gene unclear. Germline V gives CDR1 LGHDT, CDR2 YNNKEL (reference sequence). The CDR3 runs 14 residues. Trimming left V 0 bases short and J 5 bases short, with 8 bases between. CDR3 nucleotide sequence: TGTGCCAGCAGCCAAGATTCCGTCAACAATGAGCAGTTCTTC. As protein: CASSQDSVNNEQFF.

This clonotype has at least ten counts. The chain recombines TRBV20-1 with TRBJ2-3; D remains ambiguous. Trimming took 0 bases from V and 2 from J, leaving 6 bases between them. Per germline, CDR1 DFQATT and CDR2 SNEGSKA (reference sequence). The CDR3 extends over 13 amino acids. CDR3 in DNA: TGCAGTGCTAGAGACAGGCTCACAGATACGCAGTATTTT. Its protein product is CSARDRLTDTQYF.

This sequence joins TRBV5-7 and TRBJ2-5; possibly TRBD1 or TRBD2 for D (5 bases each). TRBV5-7 is classed as an ORF, of uncertain function. The CDR3 runs 13 residues. V lost 7 bases to trimming and J lost 7 bases, with 17 bases between them. CDR3 sequence (DNA): TGTGCCAGCGGCTCCGGCCTTGGGGGGACCCAGTACTTC. Translating it yields CASGSGLGGTQYF.

In its sample, this clonotype was seen a few times. This chain uses TRBV4-1 with TRBJ1-2; no clear D. This CDR3 region has 15 residues. Looked up from germline, CDR1 is MGHRA and CDR2 is YSYEKL. V dropped 0 bases and J dropped 4 bases, with 12 bases sitting between them. The CDR3: CASSQDKDSSYGYTF. The CDR3 nucleotides are TGCGCCAGCAGCCAAGATAAGGACTCCAGCTATGGCTACACCTTC.

In regard to this clonotype: One base away lies a much larger clone, so this may be a sequencing read error. The chain combines TRBV20-1 with TRBJ2-7; TRBD2 agrees at 11 bases. Germline loops: CDR1 DFQATT, CDR2 SNEGSKA (reference sequence). V dropped 2 bases and J dropped 6; count of bases not matched to a gene: 12. This CDR3 spans 16 amino acids. The CDR3 DNA reads TGCAGTGCTAGACCGCAGACTAGCGGGACGTCTGGCGAGCAGTACTTC. It encodes CSARPQTSGTSGEQYF.

Comments on this clonotype: A junction boundary mismatches the germline segment, possibly from a read error. The chain employs TRBV12-3 or TRBV12-4 and TRBJ1-2; D perhaps matches TRBD1 (6 bases). This CDR3 contains 13 residues. The CDR3 coding sequence is TGTGCCAGCAGCCACGACAGGAACTATGGCTACAACTTC. Its translation is CASSHDRNYGYNF.